A selection of T cell receptor beta chains follows, all from one sample in a study of T cells after yellow fever vaccination. TCRdb redid the calling of the 5' RACE reads with MiXCR, one entry per CDR3 protein. Among about 85,000 distinct CDR3 sequences, less than 15% were seen once, and the ten largest hold around 24%. This specimen was CD8+ T cells not binding an NS4B(214-222) dextramer, sorted from PBMCs, taken approximately 20 days after the first yellow fever vaccination. These receptors came from a young man who received the YFV17D yellow fever vaccine. Both conserved end residues are part of each CDR3. The D gene is left open where the match is weak. Rows give clone size only sometimes, using once, few, many, or a class for an expanded clone.

>NA|TRBV6-1|TRBJ2-5|NA
TGTGCCAGCAGTATGGGTGGGAGGAAGACCCAGTACTTC
CASSMGGRKTQYF
>TRBD1|TRBV6-2/TRBV6-3|TRBJ2-7|few
TGTGCCAGCAGTTCTATGGAAAGGACAGGGGACTCCTACGAGCAGTACTTC
CASSSMERTGDSYEQYF
>NA|TRBV4-1|TRBJ2-7|NA
TGCGCCAGCAGCCCTCGGGACTTCTACGAGCAGTACTTC
CASSPRDFYEQYF
>TRBD1|TRBV6-2/TRBV6-3|TRBJ2-2|many
TGTGCCAGCATGATTGGGACAGGTCGAGCCGGGGAGCTGTTTTTT
CASMIGTGRAGELFF
>NA|TRBV6-1|TRBJ2-1|NA
TGTGCCAGCAGTGCGCAGGGGCCGGGTGAGCAGTTCTTC
CASSAQGPGEQFF
>NA|TRBV29-1|TRBJ2-1|few
TGCAGCGTTTATTGGGGGCCTGAGCAGTTCTTC
CSVYWGPEQFF
>NA|TRBV5-4|TRBJ2-1|NA
TGTGCCAGCAGCTTGAAGGGCTCCGGTGAGCAGTTCTTC
CASSLKGSGEQFF
>NA|TRBV13|TRBJ2-6|few
TGTGCCAGCAGCCCGGGACTCTCTGGGGCCAACGTCCTGACTTTC
CASSPGLSGANVLTF
>NA|TRBV7-3|TRBJ2-1|NA
TGTGCCAGCAGCTTTACCGGGCGACTCGGCAATGAGCAGTTCTTC
CASSFTGRLGNEQFF
>NA|TRBV5-6|TRBJ2-6|NA
TGTGCCAGCAGCTCGACTCCCGTCCTGACTTTC
CASSSTPVLTF
>NA|TRBV5-8|TRBJ2-7|few
TGTGCCAGCAGCTTGTGGGGCCGCTACGAGCAGTACTTC
CASSLWGRYEQYF
>NA|TRBV6-1|TRBJ2-2|few
TGTGCCAGCTGGAGCGGGGAGCTGTTTTTT
CASWSGELFF
>NA|TRBV12-3/TRBV12-4|TRBJ2-6|few
TGTGCCAGCAATACTCGCTCTGGGGCCAACGTCCTGACTTTC
CASNTRSGANVLTF
>TRBD2|TRBV11-2|TRBJ2-1|few
TGTGCCAGCAGCTGGGGACTAGCGGGGCCCTACTCCTACAATGAGCAGTTCTTC
CASSWGLAGPYSYNEQFF
>NA|TRBV12-3/TRBV12-4|TRBJ2-3|few
TGTGCCAGCAGTTTAGGGGGGAATACGCAGTATTTT
CASSLGGNTQYF
>NA|TRBV4-1|TRBJ1-5|few
TGCGCCAGCAGCCAAGCGCCCGGGCCCAATCAGCCCCAGCATTTT
CASSQAPGPNQPQHF
>TRBD1|TRBV5-1|TRBJ2-1|few
TGCGCCAGCAGCCCAGGGACAGACAATGAGCAGTTCTTC
CASSPGTDNEQFF
>NA|TRBV12-3/TRBV12-4|TRBJ1-2|few
TGTGCCAGCAGTTACAACACCGAACAATTCTATGGCTACACCTTC
CASSYNTEQFYGYTF
>NA|TRBV5-4|TRBJ1-6|large
TGTGCCAGCAGGGCCATGAAGGGCTCCTATAATTCACCCCTCCACTTT
CASRAMKGSYNSPLHF
>TRBD2|TRBV7-4|TRBJ2-5|few
TGTGCCTCCTCCCATGGTAGCGGGGGGGCCTTTTGGGAGACCCAGTACTTC
CASSHGSGGAFWETQYF
>TRBD1|TRBV27|TRBJ2-5|NA
TGTGCCAGCAGTGGACAGGGGGCGCTTTTGGAGACCCAGTACTTC
CASSGQGALLETQYF
>NA|TRBV7-9|TRBJ1-3|NA
TGTGCCAGCAGCTTATCGGGGTACAACCTCTCTGGAAACACCATATATTTT
CASSLSGYNLSGNTIYF
>TRBD2|TRBV6-1|TRBJ2-3|NA
TGTGCCAGCAGTCTGGCGGGGGGCCTCTTTAGCACAGATACGCAGTATTTT
CASSLAGGLFSTDTQYF
>NA|TRBV23-1|TRBJ1-6|few
TGCGCCAGCAGTCGGTTTTCGGGCGGGCACCTGTCACCCCTCCACTTT
CASSRFSGGHLSPLHF
>NA|TRBV4-1|TRBJ1-4|NA
TGCGCCAGCAGCCAAGGTCCAGCAACTAATGAAAAACTGTTTTTT
CASSQGPATNEKLFF
>NA|TRBV11-2|TRBJ2-5|many
TGTGCCAGCAGAGTGGCGACCCAAGAGACCCAGTACTTC
CASRVATQETQYF
>TRBD1|TRBV27|TRBJ1-1|NA
TGTGCCAGCAGTTTAAACAGGGGGCTCACTGAAGCTTTCTTT
CASSLNRGLTEAFF
>NA|TRBV5-8|TRBJ2-3|few
TGTGCCAGCAGCTTGGCCACCGGGGGAACAGATACGCAGTATTTT
CASSLATGGTDTQYF
>TRBD1|TRBV11-2|TRBJ1-3|NA
TGTGCCAGCAGCACCCTCGACAGGGCCCTTTCACGGGGAAACACCATATATTTT
CASSTLDRALSRGNTIYF
>NA|TRBV7-2|TRBJ2-7|NA
TGTGCCAGCAGCTTGTACACTTACGAGCAGTACTTC
CASSLYTYEQYF
>TRBD1|TRBV5-1|TRBJ1-2|few
TGCGCCAGCAGCTTGGGGGACAGGACCTCTTTTCGGTTTGGCTACACCTTC
CASSLGDRTSFRFGYTF
>NA|TRBV6-2/TRBV6-3|TRBJ1-6|NA
TGTGCCAGCAGTTACGGGGATAGCGGATCACCCCTCCACTTT
CASSYGDSGSPLHF
>TRBD1|TRBV5-1|TRBJ1-1|few
TGCGCCAGCAGCCCAACAGGGGGCGGAGGAGCTTTCTTT
CASSPTGGGGAFF
>NA|TRBV24-1|TRBJ1-1|NA
TGTGCCACCAGTGATTTTCTACAGACTGAAGCTTTCTTT
CATSDFLQTEAFF
>NA|TRBV20-1|TRBJ2-1|few
TGCAGTGCCCGTGCGGAGAACTACAATGAGCAGTTCTTC
CSARAENYNEQFF
>TRBD1|TRBV7-9|TRBJ2-3|few
TGTGCCAGCAGCCCTCACAGGGGGCGAACAGATACGCAGTATTTT
CASSPHRGRTDTQYF
>TRBD1|TRBV20-1|TRBJ2-1|few
TGCAGTGCGACACCGGGACAGGGCTACAATGAGCAGTTCTTC
CSATPGQGYNEQFF
>NA|TRBV6-2/TRBV6-3|TRBJ2-1|NA
TGTGCCAGCAGTTACAGTCCGGGGTCCTACAATGAGCAGTTCTTC
CASSYSPGSYNEQFF
>NA|TRBV6-5|TRBJ1-2|NA
TGTGCCAGCAGTTACGTTGAGTTTAACTATGGCTACACCTTC
CASSYVEFNYGYTF
>NA|TRBV19|TRBJ2-6|few
TGTGCCAGTAAGTCTGGGGCCAACGTCCTGACTTTC
CASKSGANVLTF
>NA|TRBV29-1|TRBJ2-1|few
TGCAGCGTTGAGAGGGGGTCCTACAATGAGCAGTTCTTC
CSVERGSYNEQFF
>NA|TRBV12-3/TRBV12-4|TRBJ2-7|NA
TGTGCCAGCAGTTCCCAAGGGGGGCTCAACGAGCAGTACTTC
CASSSQGGLNEQYF
>NA|TRBV29-1|TRBJ2-5|NA
TGCAGCGTTGAAGTCCGGGACCGAGAAGAGGAGACCCAGTACTTC
CSVEVRDREEETQYF
>NA|TRBV5-1|TRBJ1-6|NA
TGCGCCAGCAGCTTCACAGGACTTAAATCACCCCTCCACTTT
CASSFTGLKSPLHF